This TCR beta chain was captured by sequencing in a study of technical replicates of blood from a few donors (TCRdb year 2017). Inclusive of the bounding cysteine and phenylalanine, the CDR3 is 16 residues long. The sequence is cut down to CDR3 DNA, 48 bases in frame from base 1. Here V drops 2 bases and J drops 4 bases, and the junction holds 9 bases not matched to any gene. The germline V gene provides CDR1 SGHDT and CDR2 YYEEEE. The library was built by means of the immunoSEQ multiplex PCR assay. TCRdb's version of the immuneACCESS table is confined to in-frame rearrangements and falls short of the full clone set. An unresolved V gene accounts for under half of the shortfall where checked; the remainder is of unknown origin. The sample includes 83,000 or so clones, with just over 90% observed a single time. The ten largest clones add up to 0.25% of the sample. Remarks on this clone: What this receptor recognizes is not known. No quality values exist for individual bases; no much larger clone is one base distant.

The receptor chain draws on TRBV5-6 and TRBJ2-1, and TRBD2 aligns with 7 junction nucleotides. The sequenced sample was T cells isolated from PBMCs. The sequence derives from a human donor in good health. Read as DNA, the sequence is TGTGCCAGCAGCTTTGACAAGCGGGGCCCTTACAATGAGCAGTTCTTC. It translates to CASSFDKRGPYNEQFF.